This T cell receptor (beta chain) was sequenced during a study of blood T cell repertoires in COVID-19. Looked up from germline, CDR1 is KGHSH and CDR2 is LQKENI. There are 14 residues in the CDR3. The junction had 4 bases not matched to a gene; V was cut back by 4 bases and J by 2 bases. Data came from immunoSEQ multiplex PCR; TCRdb stores just in-frame clones and leaves some out. The table lists about 280,000 clones, 90% of them singletons, with 1.5% to 2% in the top ten. The V and J genes are TRBV18 and TRBJ2-5; 7 bases fit TRBD1. This clonotype originated in a woman in her late teens or twenties with acute COVID-19. Input material: PBMCs or T cells enriched from blood (not recorded which). CDR3 nucleotide sequence: TGTGCCAGCTCACAAAACAGGGGTCAAGAGACCCAGTACTTC. It specifies CASSQNRGQETQYF. The entire variable domain, with the rest obtained from reference TRBV18 and TRBJ2-5, is as follows: NAGVMQNPRHLVRRRGQEARLRCSPMKGHSHVYWYRQLPEEGLKFMVYLQKENIIDESGMPKERFSAEFPKEGPSILRIQQVVRGDSAAYFCASSQNRGQETQYFGPGTRLLVL.